This T cell receptor beta chain stems from a study of OX40 agonist ivuxolimab in advanced cancers. Libraries were prepared by immunoSEQ multiplex PCR; TCRdb keeps only in-frame clonotypes and omits some of them. The sample has roughly 67,000 clones; 80% to 95% are singletons. Study outcomes and limitations: In general, CD8+ T cells held more expanded clones than CD4+ did, on average.

With regard to this clone: No antigen is known for it.

Looked up from germline, CDR1 is SQVTM and CDR2 is ANQGSEA. The CDR3 loop spans 16 amino acids. Trimming removed 2 bases from V and 2 bases from J, with 18 bases in between. The sample consisted of CD4+ or CD8+ T cells sorted from blood, taken in a trial of the OX40 agonist ivuxolimab. This chain joins TRBV29-1 and TRBJ1-2; no reliable D call. The TCR sequence derives from an adult with an advanced solid tumor such as melanoma, head and neck, liver or kidney cancer. The CDR3, as DNA: TGCAGCGTTGAAAAGGAGGAGACAACGCCGAACTATGGCTACACCTTC. It encodes CSVEKEETTPNYGYTF.